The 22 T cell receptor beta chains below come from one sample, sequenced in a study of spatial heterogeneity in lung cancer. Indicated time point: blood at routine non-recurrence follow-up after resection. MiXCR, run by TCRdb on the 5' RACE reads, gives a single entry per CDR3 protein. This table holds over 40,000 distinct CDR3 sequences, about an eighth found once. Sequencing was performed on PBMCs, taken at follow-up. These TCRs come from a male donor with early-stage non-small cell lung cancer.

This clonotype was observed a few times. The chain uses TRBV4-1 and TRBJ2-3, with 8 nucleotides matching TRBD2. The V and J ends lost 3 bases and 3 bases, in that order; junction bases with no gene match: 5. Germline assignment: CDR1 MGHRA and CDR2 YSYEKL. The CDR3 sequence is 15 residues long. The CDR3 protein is CASSQVRLATDTQYF. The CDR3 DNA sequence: TGCGCCAGCAGCCAGGTCAGACTAGCGACAGATACGCAGTATTTT.

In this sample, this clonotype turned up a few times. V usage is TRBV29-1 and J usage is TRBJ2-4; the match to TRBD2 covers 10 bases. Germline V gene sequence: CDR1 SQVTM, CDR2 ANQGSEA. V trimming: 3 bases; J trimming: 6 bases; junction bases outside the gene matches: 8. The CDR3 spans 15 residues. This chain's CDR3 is CSVEEVAGGLNIQYF. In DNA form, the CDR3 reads TGCAGCGTTGAGGAGGTAGCGGGAGGATTAAACATTCAGTACTTC.

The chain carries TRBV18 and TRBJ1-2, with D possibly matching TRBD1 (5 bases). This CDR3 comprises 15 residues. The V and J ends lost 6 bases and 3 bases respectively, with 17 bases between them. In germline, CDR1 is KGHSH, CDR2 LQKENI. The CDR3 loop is CASSPDGGVDYGYTF. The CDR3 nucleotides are TGTGCCAGCTCCCCCGACGGAGGGGTTGACTATGGCTACACCTTC.

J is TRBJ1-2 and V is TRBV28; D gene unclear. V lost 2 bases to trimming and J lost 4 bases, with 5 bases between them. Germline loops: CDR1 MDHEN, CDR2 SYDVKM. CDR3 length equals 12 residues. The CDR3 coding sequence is TGTGCCAGCAGTTTAGGCAGCTATGGCTACACCTTC. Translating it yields CASSLGSYGYTF.

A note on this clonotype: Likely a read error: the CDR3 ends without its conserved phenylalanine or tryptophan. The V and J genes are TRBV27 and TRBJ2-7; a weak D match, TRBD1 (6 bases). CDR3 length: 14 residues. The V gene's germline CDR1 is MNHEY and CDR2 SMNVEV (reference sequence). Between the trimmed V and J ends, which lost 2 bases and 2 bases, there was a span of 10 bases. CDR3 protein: CASSLEQGAYEQYL. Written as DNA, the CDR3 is TGTGCCAGCAGTTTAGAACAGGGAGCCTACGAGCAGTACTTA.

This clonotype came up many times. CDR3 in DNA: TGCGCCAGCAGCCAGGGGCGAGGACAGAGCTACGAGCAGTACTTC. Translated: CASSQGRGQSYEQYF. The chain recombines TRBV4-3 with TRBJ2-7; D may be TRBD1 (6 bases). V was cut by 3 bases and J by 3 bases, with 15 bases left in between. The CDR3 sequence is 15 residues long. Per the germline V gene, CDR1 is LGHNA and CDR2 is YSLEER.

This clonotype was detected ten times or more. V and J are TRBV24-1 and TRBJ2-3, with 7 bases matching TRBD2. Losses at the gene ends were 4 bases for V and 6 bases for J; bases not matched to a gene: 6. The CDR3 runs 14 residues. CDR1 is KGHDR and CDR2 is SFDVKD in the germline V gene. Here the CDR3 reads CATSESGARDTQYF. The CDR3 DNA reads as TGTGCCACCAGTGAAAGCGGGGCGCGGGATACGCAGTATTTT.

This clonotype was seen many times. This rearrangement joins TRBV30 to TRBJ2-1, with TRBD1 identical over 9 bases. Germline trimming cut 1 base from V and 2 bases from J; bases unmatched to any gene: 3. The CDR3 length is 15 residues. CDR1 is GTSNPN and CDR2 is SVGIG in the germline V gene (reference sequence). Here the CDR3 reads CAWSEGQGPYNEQFF. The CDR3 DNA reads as TGTGCCTGGAGTGAAGGACAGGGGCCCTACAATGAGCAGTTCTTC.

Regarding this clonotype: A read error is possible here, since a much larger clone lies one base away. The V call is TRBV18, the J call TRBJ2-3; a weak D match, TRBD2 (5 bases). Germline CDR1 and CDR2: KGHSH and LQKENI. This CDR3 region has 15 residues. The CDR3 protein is CARSEGVHPTDTQYF. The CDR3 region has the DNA TGTGCCCGCTCCGAGGGAGTCCATCCCACAGATACGCAGTATTTT.

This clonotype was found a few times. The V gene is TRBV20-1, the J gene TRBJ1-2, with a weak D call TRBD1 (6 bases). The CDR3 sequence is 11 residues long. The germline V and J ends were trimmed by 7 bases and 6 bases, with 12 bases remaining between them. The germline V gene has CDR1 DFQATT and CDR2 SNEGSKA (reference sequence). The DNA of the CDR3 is TGCAGTGTAACAGGGAACGATGGCTACACCTTC. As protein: CSVTGNDGYTF.

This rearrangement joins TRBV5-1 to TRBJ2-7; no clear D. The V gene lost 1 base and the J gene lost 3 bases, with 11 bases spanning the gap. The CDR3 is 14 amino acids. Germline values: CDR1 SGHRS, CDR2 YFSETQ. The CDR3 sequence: CASSLSPGSYEQYF. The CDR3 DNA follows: TGCGCCAGCAGCTTGTCCCCAGGAAGCTACGAGCAGTACTTC.

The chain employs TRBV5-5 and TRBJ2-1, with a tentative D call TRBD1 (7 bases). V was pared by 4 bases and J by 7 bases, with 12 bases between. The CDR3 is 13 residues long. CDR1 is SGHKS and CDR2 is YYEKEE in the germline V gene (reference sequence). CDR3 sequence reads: CASSPRGANEQFF. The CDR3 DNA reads TGTGCCAGCAGCCCCAGGGGGGCGAATGAGCAGTTCTTC.

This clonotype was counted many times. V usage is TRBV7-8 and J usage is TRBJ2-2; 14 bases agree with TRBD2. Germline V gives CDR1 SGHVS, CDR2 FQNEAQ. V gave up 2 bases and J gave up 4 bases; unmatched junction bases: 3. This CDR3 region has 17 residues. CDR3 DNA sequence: TGTGCCAGCAGCTTACTCGGACTAGCGGGGGGCACCGGGGAGCTGTTTTTT. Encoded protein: CASSLLGLAGGTGELFF.

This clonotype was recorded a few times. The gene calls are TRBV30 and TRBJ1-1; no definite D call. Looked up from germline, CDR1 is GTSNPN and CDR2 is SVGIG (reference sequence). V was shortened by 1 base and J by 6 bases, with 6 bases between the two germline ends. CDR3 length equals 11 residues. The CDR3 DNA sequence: TGTGCCTGGAGTGGTGAGGCTGAAGCTTTCTTT. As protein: CAWSGEAEAFF.

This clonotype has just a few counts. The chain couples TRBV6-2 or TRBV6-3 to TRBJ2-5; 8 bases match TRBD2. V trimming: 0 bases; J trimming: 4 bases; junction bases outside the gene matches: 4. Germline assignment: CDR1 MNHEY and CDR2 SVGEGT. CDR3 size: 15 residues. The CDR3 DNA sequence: TGTGCCAGCAGTTACTCCAGCGGGAGTTTAGAGACCCAGTACTTC. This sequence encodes CASSYSSGSLETQYF.

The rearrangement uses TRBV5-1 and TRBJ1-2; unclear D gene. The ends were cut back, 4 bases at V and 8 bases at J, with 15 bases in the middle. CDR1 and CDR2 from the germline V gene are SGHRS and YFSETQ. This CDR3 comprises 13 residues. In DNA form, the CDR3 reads TGCGCCAGCAGCACGGGAGGCTCTGGAGGCTACACCTTC. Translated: CASSTGGSGGYTF.

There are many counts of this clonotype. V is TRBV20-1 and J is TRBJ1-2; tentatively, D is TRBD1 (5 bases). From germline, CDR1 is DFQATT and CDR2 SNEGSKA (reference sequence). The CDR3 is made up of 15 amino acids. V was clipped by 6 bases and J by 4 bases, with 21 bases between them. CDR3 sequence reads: CSASETDSFPYGYTF. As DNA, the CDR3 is TGCAGTGCCAGCGAAACTGACAGTTTCCCCTATGGCTACACCTTC.

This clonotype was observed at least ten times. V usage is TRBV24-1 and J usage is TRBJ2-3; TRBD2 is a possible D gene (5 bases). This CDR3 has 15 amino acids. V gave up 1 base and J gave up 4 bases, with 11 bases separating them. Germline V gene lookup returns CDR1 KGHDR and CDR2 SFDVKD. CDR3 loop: CATSDLRGQADTQYF. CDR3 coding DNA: TGTGCCACCAGTGATTTACGCGGGCAGGCAGATACGCAGTATTTT.

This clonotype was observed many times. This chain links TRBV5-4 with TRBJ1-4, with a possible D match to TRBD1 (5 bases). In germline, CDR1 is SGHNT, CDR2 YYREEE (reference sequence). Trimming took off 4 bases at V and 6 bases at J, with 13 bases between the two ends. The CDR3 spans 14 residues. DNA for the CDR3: TGTGCCAGCAGCCTAGGGACGGACGATGAAAAACTGTTTTTT. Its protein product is CASSLGTDDEKLFF.

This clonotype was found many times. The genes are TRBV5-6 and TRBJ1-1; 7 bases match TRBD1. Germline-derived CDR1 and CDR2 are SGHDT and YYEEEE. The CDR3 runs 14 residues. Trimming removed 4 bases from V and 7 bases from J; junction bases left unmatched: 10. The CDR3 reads CASSLKDRWGEAFF. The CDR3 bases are TGTGCCAGCAGCCTCAAGGACAGGTGGGGTGAAGCTTTCTTT.

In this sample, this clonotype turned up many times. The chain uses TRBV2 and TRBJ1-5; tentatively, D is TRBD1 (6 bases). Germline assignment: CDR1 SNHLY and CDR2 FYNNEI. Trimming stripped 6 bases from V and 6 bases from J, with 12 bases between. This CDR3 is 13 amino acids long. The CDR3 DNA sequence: TGTGCCAGCAGCGGACAGCGGGGTCAGCCCCAGCATTTT. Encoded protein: CASSGQRGQPQHF. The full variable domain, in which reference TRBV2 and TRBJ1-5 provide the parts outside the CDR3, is EPEVTQTPSHQVTQMGQEVILRCVPISNHLYFYWYRQILGQKVEFLVSFYNNEISEKSEIFDDQFSVERPDGSNFTLKIRSTKLEDSAMYFCASSGQRGQPQHFGDGTRLSIL.

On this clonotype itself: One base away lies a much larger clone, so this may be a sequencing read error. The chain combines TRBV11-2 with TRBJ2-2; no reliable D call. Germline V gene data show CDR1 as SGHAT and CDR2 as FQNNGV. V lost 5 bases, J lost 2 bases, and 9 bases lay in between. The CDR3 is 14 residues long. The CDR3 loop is CASSRVRNTGELFF. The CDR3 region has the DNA TGTGCCAGCAGCCGAGTGAGAAACACCGGGGAGCTGTTTTTT. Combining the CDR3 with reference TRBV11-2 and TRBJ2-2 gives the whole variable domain EAGVAQSPRYKIIEKRQSVAFWCNPISGHATLYWYQQILGQGPKLLIQFQNNGVVDDSQLPKDRFSAERLKGVDSTLKIQPAKLEDSAVYLCASSRVRNTGELFFGEGSRLTVL.